One T cell receptor beta chain is described in this entry. What it binds is not known. The junction shows a germline mismatch at one end, possibly a read error. Profiled with immunoSEQ multiplex PCR; TCRdb holds only in-frame clones, not every one. In the table there are about 120,000 clones, 90% of which are singletons. This sample is part of a study of graft-versus-host responses after intestinal transplantation. As for the study in general: Every recipient underwent anti-thymocyte globulin induction, then tacrolimus and steroids for roughly three years.

This CDR3 has 14 residues. Germline V gene sequence: CDR1 MNHEY, CDR2 SMNVEV (reference sequence). The material sequenced was unstimulated CD4+ T cells sorted from spleen or lymph node cells, taken before intestinal transplant. The TCR comes from a human donor who received an intestinal transplant. The genes are TRBV27 and TRBJ1-2; D is uncertain. This chain's CDR3 is CVSSLSSGLDGYTF. CDR3 coding DNA: TGTGTCAGCAGTTTATCCTCAGGACTGGATGGCTACACCTTC.